This note documents a single T cell receptor beta chain sequence. V was pared by 1 base and J by 4 bases, with 5 bases of the junction left unmatched. Germline V lookup: CDR1 SGHVS, CDR2 FQNEAQ. The CDR3 loop spans 17 amino acids. As processed by the authors: Amplification from reference gene primers served as the basis for estimated nucleated cell counts. Assay used: immunoSEQ multiplex PCR; TCRdb lists only in-frame clones, some missing. The DNA gave D and trimming, while V, J and clone size come from that table. The sample lists approximately 150,000 clones, about four fifths occurring once. This entry belongs to a study of blood T cell repertoires in COVID-19.

Sequencing used peripheral blood. This receptor was identified in a man in his 70s who had recovered from COVID-19. The chain links TRBV7-8 to TRBJ2-1, with TRBD1 identical over 12 bases. The CDR3 DNA is TGTGCCAGCAGCTTAGGGGGACAGGGGGCGCAGTACAATGAGCAGTTCTTC. As protein: CASSLGGQGAQYNEQFF.